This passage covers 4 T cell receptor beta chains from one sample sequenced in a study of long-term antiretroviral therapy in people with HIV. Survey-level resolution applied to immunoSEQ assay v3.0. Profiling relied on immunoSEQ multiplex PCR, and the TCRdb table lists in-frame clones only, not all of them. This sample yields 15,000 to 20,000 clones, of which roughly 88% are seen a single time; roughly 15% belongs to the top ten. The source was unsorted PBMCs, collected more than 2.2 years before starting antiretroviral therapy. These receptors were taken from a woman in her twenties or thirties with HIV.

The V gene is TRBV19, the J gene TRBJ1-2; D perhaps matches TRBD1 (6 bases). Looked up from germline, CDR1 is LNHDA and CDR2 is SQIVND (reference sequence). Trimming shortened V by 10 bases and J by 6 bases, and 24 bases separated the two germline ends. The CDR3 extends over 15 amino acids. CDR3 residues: CANDPFTDSQNGYTF. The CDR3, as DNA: TGTGCCAATGACCCCTTCACGGACAGCCAGAATGGCTACACCTTC.

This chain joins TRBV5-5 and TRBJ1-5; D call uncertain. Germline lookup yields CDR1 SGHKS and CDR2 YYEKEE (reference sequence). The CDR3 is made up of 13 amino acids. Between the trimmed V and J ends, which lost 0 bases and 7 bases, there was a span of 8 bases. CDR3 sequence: CASSLGVTQPQHF. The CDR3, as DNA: TGTGCCAGCAGCTTGGGGGTTACGCAGCCCCAGCATTTT.

The CDR3 bases are TGTGCCAGCAGTTACTTGGCGGGGGGGCAAGAGACCCAGTACTTC. This codes for CASSYLAGGQETQYF. The chain links TRBV6-5 to TRBJ2-5, with TRBD2 matching 9 bases. J was trimmed by 2 bases and V by 1 base; bases with no gene match: 2. Germline CDR1 reads MNHEY; CDR2 reads SVGAGI. The CDR3 is 15 residues long.

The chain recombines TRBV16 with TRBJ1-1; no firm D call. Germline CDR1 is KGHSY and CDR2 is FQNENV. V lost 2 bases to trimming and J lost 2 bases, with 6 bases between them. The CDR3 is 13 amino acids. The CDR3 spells CASSQTTNTEAFF. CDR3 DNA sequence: TGTGCCAGCAGCCAAACCACCAACACTGAAGCTTTCTTT.